Listed below are T cell receptor beta chains from one sample, sequenced in a study of blood T cell repertoires in COVID-19. The assay was immunoSEQ multiplex PCR, and TCRdb's table has in-frame clones only and misses some. The repertoire holds approximately 93,000 clones, approximately 79% seen once, with around 4% in the top ten. What was sequenced was peripheral blood. The receptors stem from an older man with COVID-19, enrolled during active disease. Both conserved end residues are part of each CDR3. The D gene is left open where the match is weak. Clone size is not always given. Where it is, it says once, few, many or a class for expanded clones.

-	TRBD2	TRBV6-6	TRBJ2-5	TGTGCCAGCAGCCCCGGGGTAGCGGGAGGGGATGAGACCCAGTACTTC	CASSPGVAGGDETQYF
-	TRBD2	TRBV27	TRBJ2-1	TGTGCCAGCAGTCAGGGACTAGCGGGATACAATGAGCAGTTCTTC	CASSQGLAGYNEQFF
few	-	TRBV18	TRBJ2-7	TGTGCCAGCTCACTTGGCCCGACAGGCGGTTCCTACGAGCAGTACTTC	CASSLGPTGGSYEQYF
few	TRBD2	TRBV5-6	TRBJ2-7	TGTGCCAGCAGCTGGCTGACTAGCGGGAATTACGAGCAGTACTTC	CASSWLTSGNYEQYF
-	TRBD1	TRBV5-6	TRBJ1-2	TGTGCCAGCAGCTTGGGCGGACAGGAGTATGGCTACACCTTC	CASSLGGQEYGYTF
-	TRBD1	TRBV24-1	TRBJ2-1	TGTGCCACCAGTTCGTCGACAGGGGTAGGGAATGAGCAGTTCTTC	CATSSSTGVGNEQFF
-	TRBD1	TRBV5-1	TRBJ1-2	TGCGCCAGCAGCTTAGCTACGGACAGGGGGAATGGCTACACCTTC	CASSLATDRGNGYTF
-	TRBD1	TRBV5-1	TRBJ2-2	TGCGCCAGCAGCTTGGGACAGGGGAGCACCGGGGAGCTGTTTTTT	CASSLGQGSTGELFF
-	TRBD1	TRBV27	TRBJ2-7	TGTGCCAGCAGTTATGGTCCTTATGGGACAGGCGAGCAGTACTTC	CASSYGPYGTGEQYF
-	-	TRBV3-1/TRBV3-2	TRBJ1-2	TGTGCCAGCAGCCAAGTACGGGGTGGCTACACCTTC	CASSQVRGGYTF
-	-	TRBV30	TRBJ2-7	TGTGCCTGGAGTTGGGTACAGGTCGGCGAGCAGTACTTC	CAWSWVQVGEQYF
-	TRBD1	TRBV6-1	TRBJ1-2	TGTGCCAGCAGTGACCTGGGACAGGGGTTTGATGGCTACACCTTC	CASSDLGQGFDGYTF
-	-	TRBV27	TRBJ1-6	TGTGCCAGCAGTTTTGGAGGGCTCGGGAATTCACCCCTCCACTTT	CASSFGGLGNSPLHF
once	-	TRBV10-3	TRBJ2-7	TGTGCCATCAGTGAGTCGCTCAGGGTCTACGAGCAGTACTTC	CAISESLRVYEQYF
-	-	TRBV28	TRBJ1-5	TGTGCCAGCAGTCCCGCCGGGGATAGCAATCAGCCCCAGCATTTT	CASSPAGDSNQPQHF
-	-	TRBV28	TRBJ2-3	TGTGCCAGCAGCACACCAACAGATACGCAGTATTTT	CASSTPTDTQYF
-	-	TRBV6-5	TRBJ1-6	TGTGCCAGCAGTTACACTCAGGGAGGCTCACCCCTCCACTTT	CASSYTQGGSPLHF
-	-	TRBV6-5	TRBJ2-7	TGTGCCAGTAAAAACTTCGCCGAGCAGTACTTC	CASKNFAEQYF
-	-	TRBV28	TRBJ1-5	TGTGCCAGCAGCACCCCCGGGTTCAATCAGCCCCAGCATTTT	CASSTPGFNQPQHF
-	TRBD2	TRBV19	TRBJ2-5	TGTGCCAGTAGTTATGCGGGAGTAGAGACCCAGTACTTC	CASSYAGVETQYF
-	TRBD1	TRBV4-2	TRBJ1-2	TGTGCCAGCAGCCAAGTACAGGGGGCGGGATATGGCTACACCTTC	CASSQVQGAGYGYTF
-	-	TRBV6-9	TRBJ2-1	TGTGCCAGCACTCACTCTAACAATGAGCAGTTCTTC	CASTHSNNEQFF
-	-	TRBV11-3	TRBJ2-7	TGTGCCAGCAGCCCGGACACCGGCGGAGAGCAGTACTTC	CASSPDTGGEQYF
-	TRBD1	TRBV30	TRBJ2-2	TGTGCCTGGAGTGGGGACAGGGGGGCCGGGGAGCTGTTTTTT	CAWSGDRGAGELFF
-	-	TRBV4-1	TRBJ1-4	TGCGCCAGCAGCCAAGTTGGGGCGTCAACTAATGAAAAACTGTTTTTT	CASSQVGASTNEKLFF
-	-	TRBV5-8	TRBJ2-3	TGTGCCAGCAGCTCCAACAGGGACACAGATACGCAGTATTTT	CASSSNRDTDTQYF
-	TRBD1	TRBV2	TRBJ1-6	TGTGCCAGCAGCGCTACGGGACAGTATAATTCACCCCTCCACTTT	CASSATGQYNSPLHF
-	TRBD1	TRBV15	TRBJ1-6	TGTGCCACCTCGGGACAGGGTAATTCACCCCTCCACTTT	CATSGQGNSPLHF
-	-	TRBV6-5	TRBJ2-5	TGTGCCAGCAGTTACACCGGGTTTCAGGGAGAGACCCAGTACTTC	CASSYTGFQGETQYF
-	TRBD2	TRBV6-2/TRBV6-3	TRBJ2-5	TGTGCCAGCAGCAAAGGGACTAGGAGTGGGACCCAGTACTTC	CASSKGTRSGTQYF
-	TRBD1	TRBV3-1/TRBV3-2	TRBJ1-6	TGTGCCAGCAGCGCCCACAGGGGAAGCTCCTATAATTCACCCCTCCACTTT	CASSAHRGSSYNSPLHF
-	TRBD1	TRBV24-1	TRBJ2-7	TGTGCCACCAGTGAAACTGGTGGCAGGGGGTACGAGCAGTACTTC	CATSETGGRGYEQYF
-	-	TRBV6-5	TRBJ2-7	TGTGCCAGCAGGTTAGCCCAGGGCTACGAGCAGTACTTC	CASRLAQGYEQYF
few	TRBD1	TRBV11-3	TRBJ2-1	TGTGCCAGCAGCTTAGAGAGGGACAGGGGCTACAATGAGCAGTTCTTC	CASSLERDRGYNEQFF
-	-	TRBV3-1/TRBV3-2	TRBJ2-5	TGTGCCAGCAGCCCACCACATGTCAGCCAAGAGACCCAGTACTTC	CASSPPHVSQETQYF
-	TRBD2	TRBV28	TRBJ2-5	TGTGCCAGCACGACTTGGCTGGCTAGCGGGAGGGATCGAGAGACCCAGTACTTC	CASTTWLASGRDRETQYF
few	TRBD2	TRBV5-4	TRBJ2-7	TGTGCCAGCAGCGAACCGACTAGCGGGCGATACGAGCAGTACTTC	CASSEPTSGRYEQYF
-	-	TRBV9	TRBJ1-3	TGTGCCAGCACTACCCTGAGCTCTGGAAACACCATATATTTT	CASTTLSSGNTIYF
few	TRBD2	TRBV7-2	TRBJ2-1	TGTGCCAGCAGCCAGCAGAGTAGCGGGAGTCGTGAGCAGTTCTTC	CASSQQSSGSREQFF
few	-	TRBV7-9	TRBJ2-2	TGTGCCAGCAGCCTCGGGACACTAAACACCGGGGAGCTGTTTTTT	CASSLGTLNTGELFF